Shown below are 3 T cell receptor beta chains from a single sample sequenced in a study of cytomegalovirus exposure and HLA in healthy donors. PCR employed 60 Vbeta and 13 Jbeta primers. Produced via immunoSEQ multiplex PCR; TCRdb's table is partial and in-frame only. This sample has roughly 190,000 clones, with approximately 79% found just once. The sequenced material came from PBMCs. The receptor source for this set is a girl aged 5 to 17 in good health and CMV-seropositive.

This clone was seen a single time. The gene calls are TRBV25-1 and TRBJ2-1; unclear D gene. Trimming took 2 bases from V and 8 from J, leaving 16 bases between them. The CDR3 covers 15 residues. The germline CDR1 and CDR2 sequences are MGHDK and SYGVNS. The CDR3 sequence: CASSETTLGRYEQFF. CDR3 coding DNA: TGTGCCAGCAGTGAAACAACCCTTGGCAGGTATGAGCAGTTCTTC.

The chain couples TRBV6-1 to TRBJ2-1; possibly TRBD2 for D (7 bases). The germline CDR1 and CDR2 sequences are MNHNS and SASEGT. This CDR3 spans 14 amino acids. V was shortened by 6 bases and J by 7 bases, with 16 bases between the two germline ends. In nucleotides, the CDR3 is TGTGCCAGCAGCGTTGGGGGGGCTCGGAATGAGCAGTTCTTC. Residues: CASSVGGARNEQFF.

The chain carries TRBV9 and TRBJ2-2; 10 nucleotides align to TRBD2. Trimming took 0 bases from V and 0 from J; bases not matched to a gene: 2. Germline-derived CDR1 and CDR2 are SGDLS and YYNGEE. The CDR3 totals 17 residues. The CDR3 loop is CASSVGSGGSNTGELFF. As DNA, the CDR3 is TGTGCCAGCAGCGTAGGTAGCGGGGGGTCGAACACCGGGGAGCTGTTTTTT.